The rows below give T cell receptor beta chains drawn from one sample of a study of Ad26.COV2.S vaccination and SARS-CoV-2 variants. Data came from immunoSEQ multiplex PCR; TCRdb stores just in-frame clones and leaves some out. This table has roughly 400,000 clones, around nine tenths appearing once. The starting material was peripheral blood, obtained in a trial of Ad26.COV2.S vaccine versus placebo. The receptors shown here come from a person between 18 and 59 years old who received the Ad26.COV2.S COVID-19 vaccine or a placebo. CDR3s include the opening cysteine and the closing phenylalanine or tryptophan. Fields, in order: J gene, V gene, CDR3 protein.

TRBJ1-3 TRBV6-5 CASSYSRLRGGNTIYF
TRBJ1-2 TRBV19 CASSIRGGGYTF
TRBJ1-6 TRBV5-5 CASSFQARGLSSPLHF
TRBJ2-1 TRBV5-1 CASSFPAGVVHNEQFF
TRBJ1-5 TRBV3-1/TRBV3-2 CASSQGQNSNQPQHF
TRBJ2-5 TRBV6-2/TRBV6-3 CASSPVGAVQETQYF
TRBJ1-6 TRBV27 CASSPTGGRNSPLHF
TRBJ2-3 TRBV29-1 CSVMGPVRDTQYF
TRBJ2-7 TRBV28 CASSLTHPGGTYEQYF
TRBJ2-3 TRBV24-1 CATRLAGEDTQYF
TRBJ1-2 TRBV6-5 CASSYSRTANYGYTF
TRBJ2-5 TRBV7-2 CASSQQGVAETQYF
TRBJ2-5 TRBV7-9 CASSRETQYF
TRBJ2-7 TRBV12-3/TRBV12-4 CASSLVLGYEQYF
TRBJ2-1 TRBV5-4 CASSLGTSRSNNEQFF
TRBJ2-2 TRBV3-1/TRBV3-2 CASSQGSVFTGELFF
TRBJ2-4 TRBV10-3 CAISSQGADGDIQYF
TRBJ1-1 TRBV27 CASSNPGQQNTEAFF
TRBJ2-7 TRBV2 CASGAAPSGAYEQYF
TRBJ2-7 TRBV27 CASSLRTSYEQYF
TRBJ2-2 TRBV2 CASKLDGANTGELFF
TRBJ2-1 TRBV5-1 CASSLEVAGDEQFF
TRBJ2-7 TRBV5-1 CASSLEFNEQYF
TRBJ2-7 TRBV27 CASSRTGPYEQYF
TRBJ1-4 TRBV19 CASSNFRGATNEKLFF
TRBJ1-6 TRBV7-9 CASSEGRVSALHF
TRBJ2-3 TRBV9 CASSVAGGNAVDTQYF
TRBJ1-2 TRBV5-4 CASSLRTGNGYTF
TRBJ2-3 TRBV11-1 CASRAPGTDTQYF
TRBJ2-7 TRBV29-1 CSVEKGGEQYF
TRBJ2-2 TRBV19 CASSVAGTVVTGELFF
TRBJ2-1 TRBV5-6 CASRAIGVAGGPGNEQFF
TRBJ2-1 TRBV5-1 CASSLALGAVNEQFF
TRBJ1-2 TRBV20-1 CSASRRDYGYTF
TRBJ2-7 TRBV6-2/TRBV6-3 CASSWDSQGGSYEQYF
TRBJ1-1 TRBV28 CASSPPTVNTEAFF
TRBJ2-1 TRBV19 CASSMVRYNEQFF
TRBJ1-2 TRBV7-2 CASSLSPVNYGYTF
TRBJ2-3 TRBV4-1 CASSPIYGGTDTQYF
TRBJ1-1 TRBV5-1 CASSFQKDTEAFF
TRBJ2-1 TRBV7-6 CASSSPLKSNNEQFF
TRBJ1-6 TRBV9 CASTFGGNSPLHF
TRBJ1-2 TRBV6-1 CASSEEGVYGYTF
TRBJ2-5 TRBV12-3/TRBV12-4 CASSFLGETQYF
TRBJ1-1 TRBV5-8 CASSIMGGRTEAFF
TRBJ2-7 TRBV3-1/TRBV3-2 CASTQRSSYEQYF
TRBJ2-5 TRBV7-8 CASSLRGTGKTQYF
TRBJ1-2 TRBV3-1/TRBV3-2 CASSQVGDYTF
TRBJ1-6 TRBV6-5 CASSRDRGSPLHF
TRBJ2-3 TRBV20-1 CSASRTSWTDTQYF
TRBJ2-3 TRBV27 CASSLGSPQDTQYF
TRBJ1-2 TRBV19 CASSIGHYYGYTF